This note documents a single T cell receptor beta chain sequence. In the study's own analysis: Estimation of nucleated cell counts was performed using reference gene primer amplification. Sequencing used immunoSEQ multiplex PCR; TCRdb keeps in-frame clones, though not all of them. That table supplies the V and J calls and clone size; D and trimming were determined from the DNA. The sample has about 46,000 clones, 85% to 90% seen once; the top ten hold less than 20%. This sample was taken from a study of blood T cell repertoires in COVID-19. Study-wide context: Spain, Italy and the United States supplied samples that represented acute and convalescent COVID-19. Sources were T cells, B-cell-depleted T cells, or PBMCs; the material itself was cDNA or gDNA.

Germline lookup yields CDR1 LNHDA and CDR2 SQIVND (reference sequence). V lost 2 bases and J lost 3, with 8 bases in between. This CDR3 spans 14 amino acids. The sequence was collected from a human donor in a cohort sampled during active COVID-19. The chain uses TRBV19 and TRBJ1-5; D remains unclear. The sequencing input was peripheral blood. The CDR3 sequence is CASSIRTDNQPQHF. The CDR3 DNA follows: TGTGCCAGTAGTATACGCACAGACAATCAGCCCCAGCATTTT. Looking up the rest from reference TRBV19 and TRBJ1-5 gives the full variable domain: DGGITQSPKYLFRKEGQNVTLSCEQNLNHDAMYWYRQDPGQGLRLIYYSQIVNDFQKGDIAEGYSVSREKKESFPLTVTSAQKNPTAFYLCASSIRTDNQPQHFGDGTRLSIL.